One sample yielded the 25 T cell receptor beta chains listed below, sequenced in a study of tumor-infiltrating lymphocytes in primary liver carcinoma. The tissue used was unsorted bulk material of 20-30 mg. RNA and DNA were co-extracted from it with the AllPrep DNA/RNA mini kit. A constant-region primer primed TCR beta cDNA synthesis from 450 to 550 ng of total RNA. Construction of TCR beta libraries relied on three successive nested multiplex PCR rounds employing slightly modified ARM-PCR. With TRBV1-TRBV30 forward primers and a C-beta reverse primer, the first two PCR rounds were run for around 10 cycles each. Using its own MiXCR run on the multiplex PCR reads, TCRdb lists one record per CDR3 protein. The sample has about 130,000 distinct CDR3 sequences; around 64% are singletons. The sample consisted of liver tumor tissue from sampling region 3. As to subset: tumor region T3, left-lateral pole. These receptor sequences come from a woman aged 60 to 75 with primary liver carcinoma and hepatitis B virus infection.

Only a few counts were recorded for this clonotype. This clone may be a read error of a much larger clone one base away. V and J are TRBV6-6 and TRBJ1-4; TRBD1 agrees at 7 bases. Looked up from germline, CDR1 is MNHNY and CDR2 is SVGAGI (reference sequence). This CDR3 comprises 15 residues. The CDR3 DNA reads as TGTGCCGGCATCTATTCTTGGGACAGTAATGACAAACTGTTTTTT. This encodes CAGIYSWDSNDKLFF.

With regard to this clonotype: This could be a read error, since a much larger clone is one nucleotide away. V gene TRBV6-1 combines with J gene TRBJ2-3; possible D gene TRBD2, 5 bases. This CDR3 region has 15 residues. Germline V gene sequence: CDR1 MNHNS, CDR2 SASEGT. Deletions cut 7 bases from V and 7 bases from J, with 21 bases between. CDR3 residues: CASNLLVRAWNTQYF. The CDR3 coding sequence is TGTGCCAGCAACCTACTAGTGAGAGCATGGAATACGCAGTATTTT.

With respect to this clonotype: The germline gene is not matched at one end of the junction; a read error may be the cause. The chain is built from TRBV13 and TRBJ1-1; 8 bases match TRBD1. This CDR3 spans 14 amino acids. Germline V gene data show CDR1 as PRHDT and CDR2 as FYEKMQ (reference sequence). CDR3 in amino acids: CAGSFRQGSTVAFF. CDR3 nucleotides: TGTGCCGGCAGCTTCCGACAGGGGAGTACTGTAGCTTTCTTT. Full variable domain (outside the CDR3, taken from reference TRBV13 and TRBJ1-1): AAGVIQSPRHLIKEKRETATLKCYPIPRHDTVYWYQQGPGQDPQFLISFYEKMQSDKGSIPDRFSAQQFSDYHSELNMSSLELGDSALYFCAGSFRQGSTVAFFGQGTRLTVV.

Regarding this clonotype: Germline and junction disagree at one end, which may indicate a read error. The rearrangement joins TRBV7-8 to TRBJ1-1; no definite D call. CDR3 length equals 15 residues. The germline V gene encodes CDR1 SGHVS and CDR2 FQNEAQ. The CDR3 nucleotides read TGTGTCAGCAGCCCCCGTCGGCACCCCCGCCCTAAAGCTTTCTTT. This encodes CVSSPRRHPRPKAFF.

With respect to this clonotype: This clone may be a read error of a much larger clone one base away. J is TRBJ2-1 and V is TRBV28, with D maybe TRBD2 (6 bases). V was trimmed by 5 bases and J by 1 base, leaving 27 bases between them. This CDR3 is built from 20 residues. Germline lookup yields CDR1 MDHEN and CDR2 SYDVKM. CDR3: CASSRTPSGERTRSYNEQFF. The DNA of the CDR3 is TGTGCCAGCAGTAGGACCCCATCGGGGGAGCGGACGAGATCCTACAATGAGCAGTTCTTC.

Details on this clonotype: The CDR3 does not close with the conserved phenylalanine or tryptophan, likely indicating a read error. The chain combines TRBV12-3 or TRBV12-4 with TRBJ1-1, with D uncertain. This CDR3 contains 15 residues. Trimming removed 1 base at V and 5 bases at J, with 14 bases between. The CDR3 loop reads CASSLGGGRGTEAFS. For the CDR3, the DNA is TGTGCCAGCAGTTTAGGAGGAGGGCGAGGGACTGAAGCTTTCTCT.

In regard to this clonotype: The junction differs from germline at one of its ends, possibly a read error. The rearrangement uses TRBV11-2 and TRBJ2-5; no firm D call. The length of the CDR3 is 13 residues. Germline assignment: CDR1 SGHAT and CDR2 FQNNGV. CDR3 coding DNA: TGCGCCAGGAGCTCCGGGCTTGGGGAGACCCAGTACTTC. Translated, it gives CARSSGLGETQYF.

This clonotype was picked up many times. The CDR3 sequence: CASSPYDGTGNEKLFF. In DNA form, the CDR3 reads TGTGCCAGCAGCCCGTACGATGGGACAGGGAATGAAAAACTGTTTTTT. The V and J genes are TRBV4-2 and TRBJ1-4; 9 nucleotides line up with TRBD1. The length of the CDR3 is 16 residues. V lost 4 bases to trimming and J lost 5 bases; unmatched junction nucleotides: 8. In germline, CDR1 is LGHNA, CDR2 YNFKEQ.

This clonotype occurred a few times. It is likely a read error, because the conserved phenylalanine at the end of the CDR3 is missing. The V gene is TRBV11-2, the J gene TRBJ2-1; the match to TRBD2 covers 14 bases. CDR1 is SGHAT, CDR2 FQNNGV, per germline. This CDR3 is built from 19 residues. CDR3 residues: CACSLRGTSGSRSYNEQFS. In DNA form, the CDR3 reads TGTGCCTGCAGCTTGCGGGGGACTAGCGGGAGCAGGTCCTACAATGAGCAGTTCTCC.

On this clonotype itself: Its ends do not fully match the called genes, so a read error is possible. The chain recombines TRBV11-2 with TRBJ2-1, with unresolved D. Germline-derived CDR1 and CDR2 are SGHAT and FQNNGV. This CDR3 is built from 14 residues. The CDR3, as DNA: TGTGCCATCAGCTTAGCCCAAAATAGGAGTGAGCAGTTCTTC. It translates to CAISLAQNRSEQFF.

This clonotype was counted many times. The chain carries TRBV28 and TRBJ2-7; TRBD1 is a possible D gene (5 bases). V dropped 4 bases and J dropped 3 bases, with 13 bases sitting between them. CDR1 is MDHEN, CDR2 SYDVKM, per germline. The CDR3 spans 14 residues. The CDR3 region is CASSSQGYYYEQYF. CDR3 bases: TGTGCCAGCAGTTCGCAGGGATATTACTACGAGCAGTACTTC.

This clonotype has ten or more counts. Here the CDR3 reads CATSDFNQETQYF. The CDR3 DNA reads as TGTGCCACCAGTGATTTCAATCAAGAGACCCAGTACTTC. V and J are TRBV24-1 and TRBJ2-5; D unclear. The V gene lost 1 base and the J gene lost 2 bases, with 4 bases spanning the gap. CDR1 KGHDR and CDR2 SFDVKD come from the germline V gene. The CDR3 runs 13 residues.

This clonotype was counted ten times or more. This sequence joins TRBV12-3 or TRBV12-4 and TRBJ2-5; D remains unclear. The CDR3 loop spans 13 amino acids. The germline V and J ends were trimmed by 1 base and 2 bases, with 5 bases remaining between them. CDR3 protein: CASSLGGQETQYF. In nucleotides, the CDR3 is TGTGCCAGCAGTTTAGGGGGACAAGAGACCCAGTACTTC.

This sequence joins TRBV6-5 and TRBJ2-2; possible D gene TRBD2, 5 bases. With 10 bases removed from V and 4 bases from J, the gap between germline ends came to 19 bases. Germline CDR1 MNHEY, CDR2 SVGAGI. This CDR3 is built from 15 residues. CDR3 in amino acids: CANRHLTTLTGELFF. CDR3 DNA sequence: TGTGCCAACAGACACCTGACTACCCTCACCGGGGAGCTGTTTTTT.

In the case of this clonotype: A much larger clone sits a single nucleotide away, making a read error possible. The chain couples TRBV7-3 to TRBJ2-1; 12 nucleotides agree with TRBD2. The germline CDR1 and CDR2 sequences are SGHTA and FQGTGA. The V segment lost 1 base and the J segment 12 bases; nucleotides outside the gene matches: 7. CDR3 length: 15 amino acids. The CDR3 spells CASSLMTSGSHGQFF. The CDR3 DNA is TGTGCCAGCAGCTTAATGACTAGCGGGAGCCATGGGCAGTTCTTC.

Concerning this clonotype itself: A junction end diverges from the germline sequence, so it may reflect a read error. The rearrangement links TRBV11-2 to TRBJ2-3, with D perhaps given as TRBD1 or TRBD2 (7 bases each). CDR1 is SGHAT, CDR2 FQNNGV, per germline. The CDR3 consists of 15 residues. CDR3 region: CASSLGGGSRDTQYF. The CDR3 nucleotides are TGTGCCAGCAGTTTAGGGGGCGGGAGCAGAGATACGCAGTATTTT.

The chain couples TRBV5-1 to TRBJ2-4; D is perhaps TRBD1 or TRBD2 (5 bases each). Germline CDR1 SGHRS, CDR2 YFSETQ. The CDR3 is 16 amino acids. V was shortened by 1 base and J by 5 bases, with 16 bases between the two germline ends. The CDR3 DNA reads TGCGCCAGCAGCTTGAGGGCAGGGAGCGTCGAAAACATTCAGTACTTC. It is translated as CASSLRAGSVENIQYF.

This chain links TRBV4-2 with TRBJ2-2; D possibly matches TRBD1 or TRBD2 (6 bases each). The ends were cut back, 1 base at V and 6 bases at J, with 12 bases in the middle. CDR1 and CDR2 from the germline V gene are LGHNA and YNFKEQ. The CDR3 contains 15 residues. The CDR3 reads CASSQAGGGAGELFF. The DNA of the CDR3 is TGTGCCAGCAGCCAAGCCGGAGGGGGAGCCGGGGAGCTGTTTTTT.

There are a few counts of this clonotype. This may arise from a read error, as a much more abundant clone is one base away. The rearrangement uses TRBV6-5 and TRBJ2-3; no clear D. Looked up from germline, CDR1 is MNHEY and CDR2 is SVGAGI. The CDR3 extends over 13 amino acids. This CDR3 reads CTSSYGSTDTQYF. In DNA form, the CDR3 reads TGTACCAGCAGTTATGGTAGCACAGATACGCAGTATTTT.

CDR3 bases: TGTGCCAGCACCAGGGGGGGGACGGTGAACTCTGGGGCCAACGTCCTGACTTTC. This sequence encodes CASTRGGTVNSGANVLTF. The genes are TRBV28 and TRBJ2-6; D might be TRBD1 or TRBD2, each matching 7 bases. The CDR3 covers 18 residues. Trimming stripped 7 bases from V and 0 bases from J, with 19 bases between. From germline, CDR1 is MDHEN and CDR2 SYDVKM.

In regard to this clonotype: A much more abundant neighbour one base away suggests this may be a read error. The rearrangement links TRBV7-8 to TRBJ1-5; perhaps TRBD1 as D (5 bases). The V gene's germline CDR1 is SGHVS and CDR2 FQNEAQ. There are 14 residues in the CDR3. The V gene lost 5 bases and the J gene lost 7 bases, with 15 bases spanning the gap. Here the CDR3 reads CASSPIWGKQPQHF. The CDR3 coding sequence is TGTGCCAGCAGCCCGATTTGGGGGAAGCAGCCCCAGCATTTT.

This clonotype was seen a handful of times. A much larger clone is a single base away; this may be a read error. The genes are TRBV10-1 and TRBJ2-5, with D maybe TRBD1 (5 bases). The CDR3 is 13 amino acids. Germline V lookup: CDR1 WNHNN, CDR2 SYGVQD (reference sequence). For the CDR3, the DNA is TGCACCAGCAGTGAGACAGTACAAGAGACCCAGTACTTC. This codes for CTSSETVQETQYF.

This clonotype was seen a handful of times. The CDR3 DNA reads TGTGCCACCAGTGATTCGCGGAGGCTAGCGTCCGCCCAAGAGACCCAGTACTTC. Its translation: CATSDSRRLASAQETQYF. The rearrangement uses TRBV24-1 and TRBJ2-5; D is perhaps TRBD2 (6 bases). The CDR3 length is 18 residues. Trimming took 2 bases from V and 1 from J, leaving 19 bases between them. Germline V gives CDR1 KGHDR, CDR2 SFDVKD.

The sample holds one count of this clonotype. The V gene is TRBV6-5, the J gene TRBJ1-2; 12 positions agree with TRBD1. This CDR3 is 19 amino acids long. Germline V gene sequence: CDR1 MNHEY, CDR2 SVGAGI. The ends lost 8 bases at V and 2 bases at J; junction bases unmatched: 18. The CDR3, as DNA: TGTGCCAGCGGACCCAGGGGACAGGGGGCGCGAGCGATGAACTATGGCTACACCTTC. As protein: CASGPRGQGARAMNYGYTF.

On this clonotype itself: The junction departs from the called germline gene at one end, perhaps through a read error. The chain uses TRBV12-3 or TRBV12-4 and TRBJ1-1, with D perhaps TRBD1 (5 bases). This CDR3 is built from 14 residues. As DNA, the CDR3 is TGTGCCGGCAGTCCCGGGACGACGCAACCTGAAGCTTTCTTT. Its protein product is CAGSPGTTQPEAFF.